Each of the 9 T cell receptor delta chains below was sequenced from the same sample in a study of gamma-delta T cells after stem cell transplantation. TCRdb reprocessed the RT-PCR reads using CATT. Of roughly 3,000 delta-chain clones in the sample, roughly 2.5% were seen once. Material for sequencing was gamma-delta T cells. The receptors were sampled from a human donor. It is not recorded whose cells these are; they may come from a transplant donor.

This clone was detected a few times. The TCRdb protein comes from a much larger clone and disagrees with this DNA's translation at residue 11, likely due to a read error; the protein given here is derived from the DNA. The rearrangement joins TRDV2 to TRDJ1; D might be TRDD3 (6 bases). Germline lookup yields CDR1 GEAIGNYY and CDR2 EKD. The CDR3 contains 20 residues. The V end was cut by 1 base, the J end by 2 bases, with 28 bases between. The CDR3 DNA reads TGTGCCTGTGACACGCTAGCCCAAGCTGGGGAATACGGGGGGACCGATAAACTCATCTTT. This sequence encodes CACDTLAQAGEYGGTDKLIF.

The sample holds a few counts of this clone. It differs at one base from a far larger clone, so likely a read error. The same CDR3 can be traced to other DNA sequences in this sample. This chain links TRDV2 with TRDJ2; 7 positions agree with TRDD3. Trimming at V came to 1 base and at J to 10 bases, leaving 17 bases not matched to a gene. The CDR3 sequence is 17 residues long. Per germline, CDR1 GEAIGNYY and CDR2 EKD. The CDR3 DNA is TGTGCCTGTGACACGTTAGCTACTGGAGGATACGGTAAACAACTCTTCTTT. This translates into CACDTLATGGYGKQLFF.

In the case of this clone: TCRdb's entry gives the protein of a much larger clone, which mismatches this DNA's translation at residue 11, likely from a read error; the protein reported here is translated from the DNA. The chain combines TRDV2 with TRDJ1, with D maybe TRDD3 (6 bases). Trimming cost V 2 bases and J 2 bases, with 20 bases left between them. The CDR3 extends over 17 amino acids. Germline CDR1 GEAIGNYY, CDR2 EKD. Written as DNA, the CDR3 is TGTGCCTGTGACAAAGTGGGGGCTCCAGTTATGACCGATAAACTCATCTTT. Translating it yields CACDKVGAPVMTDKLIF.

To note about this clone: This may be a read error: a much more frequent sequence differs by one nucleotide. The sample carries other DNA sequences with the same CDR3. This chain connects TRDV2 to TRDJ3; tentatively, D is TRDD3 (6 bases). The CDR3 totals 20 residues. The germline V gene has CDR1 GEAIGNYY and CDR2 EKD. The CDR3, as DNA: TGTGCCTGTGACACAGGGTTTGGTGGGGATTTATCCTGGGACACCCGACAGATGTTTTTT. Translated, it gives CACDTGFGGDLSWDTRQMFF.

The chain is built from TRDV2 and TRDJ1, with TRDD3 matching 10 bases. This CDR3 has 16 residues. CDR1 and CDR2 (germline): GEAIGNYY, EKD. The V and J ends lost 2 bases and 1 base, in that order; junction bases with no gene match: 6. CDR3 bases: TGTGCCTGTGACAGGTTACTGGGGGATTCCACCGATAAACTCATCTTT. Translated: CACDRLLGDSTDKLIF.

In regard to this clone: Only one base separates this from a far larger clonotype, so it likely reflects a read error. The same CDR3 is also encoded by other DNA sequences in this sample. The V and J genes are TRDV2 and TRDJ1; TRDD3 might be the D (5 bases). Germline V gives CDR1 GEAIGNYY, CDR2 EKD. The CDR3 is 17 amino acids. Trimming pared 0 bases from V and 0 bases from J, leaving 16 bases between. This chain's CDR3 is CACDTVGVGLYTDKLIF. The CDR3 DNA is TGTGCCTGTGACACCGTTGGGGTAGGATTATACACCGATAAACTCATCTTT.

This clone is medium-sized (0.01 to 0.1%) by share. Other DNA sequences of this sample code for an identical CDR3. The CDR3 DNA sequence: TGTGCCTGTGACGCCATAGTACTGGGGGACCTAAGCTCCTGGGACACCCGACAGATGTTTTTC. Protein sequence: CACDAIVLGDLSSWDTRQMFF. This chain links TRDV2 with TRDJ3; 9 nucleotides match TRDD3. The CDR3 is made up of 21 amino acids. Germline loops: CDR1 GEAIGNYY, CDR2 EKD. V was clipped by 3 bases and J by 0 bases; unmatched bases: 14.

There are many counts of this clone. A read error is likely here: a far larger clone is one base away. V and J are TRDV2 and TRDJ3; 8 bases match TRDD3. The junction had 8 bases not matched to a gene; V was cut back by 0 bases and J by 2 bases. Per germline, CDR1 GEAIGNYY and CDR2 EKD. The CDR3 extends over 19 amino acids. Written as DNA, the CDR3 is TGTGCCTGTGACACCACTGGGGGCTATAGCCCCTGGGACACCCGACAGATGTTTTTC. It encodes CACDTTGGYSPWDTRQMFF.

This clone was observed a handful of times. TCRdb's entry gives the protein of a much larger clone, which mismatches this DNA's translation at residue 14, likely from a read error; the protein reported here is translated from the DNA. V is TRDV2 and J is TRDJ1; 7 bases match TRDD3. The germline CDR1 and CDR2 sequences are GEAIGNYY and EKD. CDR3 length: 17 residues. The CDR3 here is CACDTMGDSKLTDRLIF. Here the CDR3 DNA reads TGTGCCTGTGACACAATGGGGGACTCCAAACTCACCGATAGACTCATCTTT.